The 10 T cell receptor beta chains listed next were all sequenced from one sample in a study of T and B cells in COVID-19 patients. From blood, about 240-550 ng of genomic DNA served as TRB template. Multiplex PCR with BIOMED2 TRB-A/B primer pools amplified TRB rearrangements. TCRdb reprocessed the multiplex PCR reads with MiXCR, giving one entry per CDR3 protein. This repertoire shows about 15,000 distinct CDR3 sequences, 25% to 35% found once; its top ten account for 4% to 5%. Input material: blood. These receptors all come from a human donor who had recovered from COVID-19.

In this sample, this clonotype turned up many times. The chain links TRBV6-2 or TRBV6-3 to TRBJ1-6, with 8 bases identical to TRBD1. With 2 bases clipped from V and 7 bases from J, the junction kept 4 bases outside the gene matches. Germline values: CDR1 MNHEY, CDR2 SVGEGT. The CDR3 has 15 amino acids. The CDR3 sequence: CASSYTTGANSPLHF. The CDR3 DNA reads TGTGCCAGCAGTTACACGACAGGGGCCAATTCACCCCTCCACTTT.

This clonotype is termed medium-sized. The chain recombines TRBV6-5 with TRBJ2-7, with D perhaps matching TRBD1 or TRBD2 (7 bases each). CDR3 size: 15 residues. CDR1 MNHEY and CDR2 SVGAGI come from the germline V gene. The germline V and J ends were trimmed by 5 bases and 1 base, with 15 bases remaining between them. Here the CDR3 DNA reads TGTGCCAGCAGTCTTACAGGGGAGGGTTCCTACGAGCAGTACTTC. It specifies CASSLTGEGSYEQYF.

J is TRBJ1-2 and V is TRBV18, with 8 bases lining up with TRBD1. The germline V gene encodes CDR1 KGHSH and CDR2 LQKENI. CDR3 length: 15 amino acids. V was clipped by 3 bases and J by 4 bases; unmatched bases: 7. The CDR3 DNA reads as TGTGCCAGCTCACCCACAGGGGGGAGTCCCTATGGCTACACCTTC. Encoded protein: CASSPTGGSPYGYTF. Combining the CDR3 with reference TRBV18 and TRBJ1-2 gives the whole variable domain NAGVMQNPRHLVRRRGQEARLRCSPMKGHSHVYWYRQLPEEGLKFMVYLQKENIIDESGMPKERFSAEFPKEGPSILRIQQVVRGDSAAYFCASSPTGGSPYGYTFGSGTRLTVV.

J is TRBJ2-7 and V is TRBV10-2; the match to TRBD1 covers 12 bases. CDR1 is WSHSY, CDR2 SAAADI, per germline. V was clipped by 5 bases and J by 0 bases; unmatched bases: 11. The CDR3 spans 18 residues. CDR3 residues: CASSPVGQGAFSSYEQYF. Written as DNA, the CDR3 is TGCGCCAGCAGTCCCGTGGGACAGGGGGCTTTTAGCTCCTACGAGCAGTACTTC.

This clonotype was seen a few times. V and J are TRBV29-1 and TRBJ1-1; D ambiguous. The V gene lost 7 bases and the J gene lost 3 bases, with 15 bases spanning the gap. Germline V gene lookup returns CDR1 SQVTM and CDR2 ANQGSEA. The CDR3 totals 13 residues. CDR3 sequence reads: CSGELYTDTEAFF. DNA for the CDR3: TGCAGCGGAGAACTGTATACGGACACTGAAGCTTTCTTT.

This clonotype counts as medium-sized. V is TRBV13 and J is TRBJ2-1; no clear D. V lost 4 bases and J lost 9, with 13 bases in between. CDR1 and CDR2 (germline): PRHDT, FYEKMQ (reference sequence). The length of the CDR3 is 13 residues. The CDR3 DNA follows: TGTGCCAGCAGCTCTGTCCTCCACGGTGAGCAGTTCTTC. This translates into CASSSVLHGEQFF. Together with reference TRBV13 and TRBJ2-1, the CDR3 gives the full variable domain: AAGVIQSPRHLIKEKRETATLKCYPIPRHDTVYWYQQGPGQDPQFLISFYEKMQSDKGSIPDRFSAQQFSDYHSELNMSSLELGDSALYFCASSSVLHGEQFFGPGTRLTVL.

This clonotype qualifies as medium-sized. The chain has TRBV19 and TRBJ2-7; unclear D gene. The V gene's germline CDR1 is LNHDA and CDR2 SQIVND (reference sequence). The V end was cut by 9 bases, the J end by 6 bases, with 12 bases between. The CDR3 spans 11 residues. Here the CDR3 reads CASASPLEQYF. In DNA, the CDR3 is TGTGCCAGCGCTTCCCCGCTCGAGCAGTACTTC.

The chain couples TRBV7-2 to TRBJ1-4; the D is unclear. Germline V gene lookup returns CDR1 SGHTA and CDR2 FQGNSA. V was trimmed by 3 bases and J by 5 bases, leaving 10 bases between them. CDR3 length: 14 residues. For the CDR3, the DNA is TGTGCCAGCAGCTTGGTCCAACTCAATGAAAAACTGTTTTTT. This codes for CASSLVQLNEKLFF.

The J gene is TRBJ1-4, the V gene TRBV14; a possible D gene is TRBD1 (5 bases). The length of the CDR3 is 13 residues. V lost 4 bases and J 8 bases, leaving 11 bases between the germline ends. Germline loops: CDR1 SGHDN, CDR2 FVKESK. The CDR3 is CASSPTRGEKLFF. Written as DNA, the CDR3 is TGTGCCAGCAGCCCCACACGGGGGGAAAAACTGTTTTTT.

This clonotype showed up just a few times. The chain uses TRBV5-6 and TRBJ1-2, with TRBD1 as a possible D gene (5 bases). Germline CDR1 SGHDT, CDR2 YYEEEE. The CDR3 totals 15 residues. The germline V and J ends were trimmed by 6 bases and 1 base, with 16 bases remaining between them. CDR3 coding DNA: TGTGCCAGCAATAAAAGACAGACAAATAACTATGGCTACACCTTC. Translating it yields CASNKRQTNNYGYTF.